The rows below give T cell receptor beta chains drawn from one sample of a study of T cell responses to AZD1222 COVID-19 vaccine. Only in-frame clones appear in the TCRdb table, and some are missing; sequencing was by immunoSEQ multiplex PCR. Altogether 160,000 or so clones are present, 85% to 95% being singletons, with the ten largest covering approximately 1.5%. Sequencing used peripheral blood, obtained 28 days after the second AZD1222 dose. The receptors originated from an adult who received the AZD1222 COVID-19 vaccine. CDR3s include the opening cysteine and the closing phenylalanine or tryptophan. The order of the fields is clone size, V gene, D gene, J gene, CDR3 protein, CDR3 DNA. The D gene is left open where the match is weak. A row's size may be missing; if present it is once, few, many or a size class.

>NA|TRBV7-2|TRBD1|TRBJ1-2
CASRVHGTEYGYTF
TGTGCCAGCAGGGTTCATGGGACAGAATATGGCTACACCTTC
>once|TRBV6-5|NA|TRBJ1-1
CASSYLESGNTEAFF
TGTGCCAGCAGTTACTTGGAATCGGGGAACACTGAAGCTTTCTTT
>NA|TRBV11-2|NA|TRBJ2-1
CASSLWGAGTSYNEQFF
TGTGCCAGCAGCTTATGGGGCGCGGGAACCTCCTACAATGAGCAGTTCTTC
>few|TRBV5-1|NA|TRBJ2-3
CASSLRSTDTQYF
TGCGCCAGCAGCTTGAGAAGCACAGATACGCAGTATTTT
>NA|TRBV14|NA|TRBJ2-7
CASSQYDRTYEQYF
TGTGCCAGCAGCCAATACGACAGAACCTACGAGCAGTACTTC
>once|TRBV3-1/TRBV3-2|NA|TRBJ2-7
CASSQSQLAEQYF
TGTGCCAGCAGCCAATCTCAACTCGCCGAGCAGTACTTC
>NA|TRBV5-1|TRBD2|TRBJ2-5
CASSYTGTSGKETQYF
TGCGCCAGCAGCTACACGGGGACTAGCGGGAAAGAGACCCAGTACTTC
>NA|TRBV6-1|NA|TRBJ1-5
CASSENRLGENQPQHF
TGTGCCAGCAGTGAAAATCGGTTGGGGGAAAATCAGCCCCAGCATTTT
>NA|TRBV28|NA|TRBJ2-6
CAILDRLGANVLTF
TGTGCCATTTTGGACCGCCTAGGTGCCAACGTCCTGACTTTC
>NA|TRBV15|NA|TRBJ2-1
CATSKGDGINEQFF
TGTGCCACCAGCAAAGGGGACGGGATTAATGAGCAGTTCTTC
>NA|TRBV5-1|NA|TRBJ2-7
CASSLVGTVQHEQYF
TGCGCCAGCAGCTTGGTAGGGACTGTACAGCACGAGCAGTACTTC
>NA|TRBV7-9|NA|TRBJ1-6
CASSFLGPSALHF
TGTGCCAGCAGCTTTTTAGGGCCCTCCGCCCTCCACTTT
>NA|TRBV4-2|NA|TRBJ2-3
CASSQEGTDTQYF
TGTGCCAGCAGCCAAGAGGGGACAGATACGCAGTATTTT
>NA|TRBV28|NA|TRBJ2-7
CATLNNYEQYF
TGTGCCACCCTGAATAACTACGAGCAGTACTTC
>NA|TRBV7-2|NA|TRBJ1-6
CASSNNGAIYSPLHF
TGTGCCAGCAGCAATAACGGGGCAATTTATTCACCCCTCCACTTT
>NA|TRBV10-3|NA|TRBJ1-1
CAIRMGGNTEAFF
TGTGCCATCAGGATGGGGGGGAACACTGAAGCTTTCTTT
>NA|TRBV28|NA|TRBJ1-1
CASSLGGARRNTEAFF
TGTGCCAGCAGTTTAGGGGGGGCAAGGAGGAACACTGAAGCTTTCTTT
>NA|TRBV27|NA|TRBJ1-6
CASSWGDGHNSPLHF
TGTGCCAGCAGTTGGGGGGATGGGCATAATTCACCCCTCCACTTT
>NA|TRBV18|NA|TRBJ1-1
CASSPPGGALNTEAFF
TGTGCCAGCTCACCACCGGGGGGGGCCCTGAACACTGAAGCTTTCTTT
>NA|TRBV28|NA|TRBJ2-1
CASSSPRFNEQFF
TGTGCCAGCAGTTCCCCTCGCTTCAATGAGCAGTTCTTC
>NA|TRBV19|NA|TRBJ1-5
CASSIERTVYSNQPQHF
TGTGCCAGTAGTATAGAGAGGACAGTGTATAGCAATCAGCCCCAGCATTTT
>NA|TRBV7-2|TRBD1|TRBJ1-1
CASSRRDRNTEAFF
TGTGCCAGCAGCCGTCGGGACAGGAACACTGAAGCTTTCTTT
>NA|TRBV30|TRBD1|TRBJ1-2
CAWSKGQGFNYGYTF
TGTGCCTGGTCCAAGGGACAGGGGTTTAACTATGGCTACACCTTC
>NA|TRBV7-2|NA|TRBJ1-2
CASSPRRTDGYTF
TGTGCCAGCAGCCCCCGGAGGACGGATGGCTACACCTTC
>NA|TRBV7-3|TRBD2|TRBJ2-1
CASSFTSGSVNEQFF
TGTGCCAGCAGCTTCACTAGCGGGAGCGTGAATGAGCAGTTCTTC
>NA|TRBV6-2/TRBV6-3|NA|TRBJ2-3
CASSYPKADTQYF
TGTGCCAGCAGTTATCCCAAGGCAGATACGCAGTATTTT
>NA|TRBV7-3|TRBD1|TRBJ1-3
CASSATGGSGNTIYF
TGTGCCAGCAGCGCGACAGGGGGCTCTGGAAACACCATATATTTT
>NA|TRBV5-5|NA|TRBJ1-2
CASSLAQQNYGYTF
TGTGCCAGCAGCTTGGCACAGCAAAACTATGGCTACACCTTC
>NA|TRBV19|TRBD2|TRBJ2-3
CASNDPGLALDTQYF
TGTGCCAGTAACGACCCGGGACTAGCATTAGATACGCAGTATTTT
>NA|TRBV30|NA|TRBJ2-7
CAWSGTMVGYEQYF
TGTGCCTGGAGTGGTACGATGGTCGGGTACGAGCAGTACTTC
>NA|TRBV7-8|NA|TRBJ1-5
CASSLSGHRNQPQHF
TGTGCCAGCAGCTTAAGTGGACACCGGAATCAGCCCCAGCATTTT
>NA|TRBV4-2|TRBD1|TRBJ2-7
CASSQVSTGGDEQYF
TGTGCCAGCAGCCAAGTATCCACAGGGGGCGACGAGCAGTACTTC
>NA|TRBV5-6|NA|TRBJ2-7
CASSLTEFSYEQYF
TGTGCCAGCAGCTTGACGGAGTTCTCCTACGAGCAGTACTTC
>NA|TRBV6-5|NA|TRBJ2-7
CASSYLPRQDSYEQYF
TGTGCCAGCAGTTACTTACCAAGGCAGGACTCCTACGAGCAGTACTTC
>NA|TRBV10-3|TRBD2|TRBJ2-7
CAISTTSGVTYEQYF
TGTGCCATCAGTACTACTAGCGGGGTGACCTACGAGCAGTACTTC
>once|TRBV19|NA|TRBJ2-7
CASSIRGYEQYF
TGTGCCAGTAGTATACGAGGGTACGAGCAGTACTTC
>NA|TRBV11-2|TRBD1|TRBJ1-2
CASSLAGQPSNYGYTF
TGTGCCAGCAGCTTAGCGGGACAGCCTTCTAACTATGGCTACACCTTC
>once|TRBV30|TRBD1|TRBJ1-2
CAWRGNRGDNYGYTF
TGTGCCTGGAGAGGGAACAGGGGCGATAACTATGGCTACACCTTC
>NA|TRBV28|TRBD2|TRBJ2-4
CASIGAGGKNIQYF
TGTGCCAGCATTGGGGCGGGAGGGAAAAACATTCAGTACTTC
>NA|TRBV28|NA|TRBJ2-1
CASSSGWNEQFF
TGTGCCAGCAGTTCAGGGTGGAATGAGCAGTTCTTC
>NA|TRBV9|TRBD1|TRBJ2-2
CASSSPGGADTGELFF
TGTGCCAGCAGCTCACCAGGGGGCGCGGACACCGGGGAGCTGTTTTTT
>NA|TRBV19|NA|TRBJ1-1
CASSIELLGEAFF
TGTGCCAGTAGTATAGAACTCCTTGGTGAAGCTTTCTTT
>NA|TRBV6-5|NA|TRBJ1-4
CASAKRSNEKLFF
TGTGCCAGCGCGAAACGGAGTAATGAAAAACTGTTTTTT
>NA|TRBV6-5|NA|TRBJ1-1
CASSYGRTNTEAFF
TGTGCCAGCAGTTACGGACGGACGAACACTGAAGCTTTCTTT
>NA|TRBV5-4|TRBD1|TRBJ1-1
CAITGGNTEAFF
TGTGCCATTACAGGGGGCAACACTGAAGCTTTCTTT
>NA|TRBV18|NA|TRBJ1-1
CASWLSGNTEAFF
TGTGCCAGCTGGCTGTCGGGGAACACTGAAGCTTTCTTT
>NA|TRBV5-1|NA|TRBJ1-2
CASSLKGNGYTF
TGCGCCAGCAGCCTCAAAGGAAATGGCTACACCTTC
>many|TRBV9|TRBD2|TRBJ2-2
CASSVWRGGLKWTGELFF
TGTGCCAGCAGCGTATGGCGCGGGGGGTTAAAGTGGACCGGGGAGCTGTTTTTT
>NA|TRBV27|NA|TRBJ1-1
CASSLFGGTNTEAFF
TGTGCCAGCAGTTTATTTGGTGGGACCAACACTGAAGCTTTCTTT